A single sample gave rise to the 15 T cell receptor beta chains below, sequenced in a study of shared clonotypes between healthy human individuals. The data were produced by immunoSEQ multiplex PCR, yet TCRdb's version contains in-frame clones alone and is incomplete. This table has nearly 500,000 clones, around 80% appearing once. The sequenced sample consisted of PBMCs. The receptors shown here come from a woman aged 40 to 49 in good health. Some clones in this sample may be carry-over from other donors' samples.

The CDR3 nucleotides read TGTGCCAGCAGATCAAGGGACGGTCTGGACGAGCAGTACTTC. Translated, it gives CASRSRDGLDEQYF. The chain has TRBV7-9 and TRBJ2-7; D is possibly TRBD1 or TRBD2 (5 bases each). In germline, CDR1 is SEHNR, CDR2 FQNEAQ (reference sequence). The CDR3 consists of 14 residues. V was cut by 6 bases and J by 5 bases, with 17 bases left in between.

The chain uses TRBV9 and TRBJ2-1; D might be TRBD2 (5 bases). V lost 0 bases, J lost 9 bases, and 10 bases lay in between. CDR3 length equals 13 residues. Germline CDR1 reads SGDLS; CDR2 reads YYNGEE. The CDR3 sequence is CASSVGAGTEQFF. CDR3 in DNA: TGTGCCAGCAGCGTAGGGGCGGGTACTGAGCAGTTCTTC. Supplemented by reference TRBV9 and TRBJ2-1, the full variable domain reads DSGVTQTPKHLITATGQRVTLRCSPRSGDLSVYWYQQSLDQGLQFLIQYYNGEERAKGNILERFSAQQFPDLHSELNLSSLELGDSALYFCASSVGAGTEQFFGPGTRLTVL.

The chain joins TRBV7-2 to TRBJ2-5, with D unresolved. V shed 4 bases and J shed 3 bases, with 15 bases lying between them. The length of the CDR3 is 15 residues. Looked up from germline, CDR1 is SGHTA and CDR2 is FQGNSA. As DNA, the CDR3 is TGTGCCAGCAGCTCAAAAGGGTTCAGTAAAGAGACCCAGTACTTC. It yields the protein CASSSKGFSKETQYF.

This chain uses TRBV28 with TRBJ1-3, with 8 bases that match TRBD1. The CDR3 loop spans 17 amino acids. Trimming cost V 3 bases and J 0 bases; bases outside gene matches: 7. Germline V gene data show CDR1 as MDHEN and CDR2 as SYDVKM. The chain's CDR3 is CASSLSTGVSSGNTIYF. The CDR3 coding sequence is TGTGCCAGCAGTTTGTCGACAGGGGTGAGCTCTGGAAACACCATATATTTT.

The chain links TRBV5-1 to TRBJ2-3, with 7 bases matching TRBD1. Losses at the gene ends were 1 base for V and 0 bases for J; bases not matched to a gene: 8. The CDR3 extends over 17 amino acids. Germline V gene data show CDR1 as SGHRS and CDR2 as YFSETQ. The CDR3: CASSLRGQGVSTDTQYF. DNA of the CDR3: TGCGCCAGCAGCTTGAGAGGGCAGGGGGTTAGCACAGATACGCAGTATTTT.

This clone has only a few counts. This chain uses TRBV4-1 with TRBJ2-2, with 8 bases lining up with TRBD1. The CDR3 is 17 amino acids. V was pared by 5 bases and J by 3 bases, with 11 bases of the junction left unmatched. CDR1 and CDR2 (germline): MGHRA, YSYEKL. CDR3 bases: TGCGCCAGCAGCTTCCCAGCGACAGGGGCGCACACCGGGGAGCTGTTTTTT. As protein: CASSFPATGAHTGELFF.

This clone was observed a single time. The genes are TRBV7-3 and TRBJ2-1; TRBD1 aligns across 7 bases. Germline lookup yields CDR1 SGHTA and CDR2 FQGTGA. This CDR3 comprises 18 residues. V was pared by 2 bases and J by 5 bases, with 15 bases of the junction left unmatched. The CDR3 region is CASSLYGPWRQGDNEQFF. Here the CDR3 DNA reads TGTGCCAGCAGCTTATATGGGCCGTGGAGACAGGGTGACAATGAGCAGTTCTTC.

The gene calls are TRBV27 and TRBJ1-4, with D possibly TRBD1 on 5 matching bases. CDR1 MNHEY and CDR2 SMNVEV come from the germline V gene (reference sequence). This CDR3 contains 13 residues. V was cut by 4 bases and J by 4 bases, with 7 bases left in between. CDR3 in DNA: TGTGCCAGCAGTTACAGGTTTAATGAAAAACTGTTTTTT. The encoded protein is CASSYRFNEKLFF.

To note about this clone: A far larger clone is just one base off, so this is likely a read error. Other DNA sequences in the sample encode the same CDR3. This rearrangement joins TRBV11-2 to TRBJ1-5; D is unresolved. Trimming left V 4 bases short and J 3 bases short, with 7 bases between. The CDR3 length is 13 residues. CDR1 SGHAT and CDR2 FQNNGV come from the germline V gene. CDR3 loop: CASSSDFNQPQHF. The CDR3 nucleotides are TGTGCCAGCAGCTCGGACTTCAATCAGCCCCAGCATTTT. The full variable domain, its missing parts supplied by reference TRBV11-2 and TRBJ1-5, is EAGVAQSPRYKIIEKRQSVAFWCNPISGHATLYWYQQILGQGPKLLIQFQNNGVVDDSQLPKDRFSAERLKGVDSTLKIQPAKLEDSAVYLCASSSDFNQPQHFGDGTRLSIL.

This clone has a handful of counts. J is TRBJ2-7 and V is TRBV18; 10 bases agree with TRBD2. CDR1 is KGHSH, CDR2 LQKENI, per germline. After removal of 5 bases from V and 1 base from J, the junction contained 8 bases not matched to a gene. The CDR3 is 16 residues long. The chain's CDR3 is CASSEGLAELSYEQYF. The CDR3 DNA reads as TGTGCCAGCTCAGAAGGACTAGCGGAGCTTTCCTACGAGCAGTACTTC.

The genes are TRBV28 and TRBJ2-7; D is ambiguous. This CDR3 comprises 11 residues. Germline values: CDR1 MDHEN, CDR2 SYDVKM. V was shortened by 2 bases and J by 6 bases, with 5 bases between the two germline ends. DNA for the CDR3: TGTGCCAGCAGTTTACTCCTCGAGCAGTACTTC. Translating it yields CASSLLLEQYF.

The chain joins TRBV6-4 to TRBJ1-3, with D possibly TRBD1 on 5 matching bases. The CDR3 consists of 14 residues. Looked up from germline, CDR1 is MRHNA and CDR2 is SNTAGT. Between the trimmed V and J ends, which lost 2 bases and 0 bases, there was a span of 5 bases. This chain's CDR3 is CASSDDSSGNTIYF. The CDR3, as DNA: TGTGCCAGCAGTGACGACAGCTCTGGAAACACCATATATTTT.

A single count supports this clone. The chain is built from TRBV5-5 and TRBJ2-1, with 8 bases that match TRBD1. Germline trimming cut 2 bases from V and 7 bases from J; bases unmatched to any gene: 5. Per germline, CDR1 SGHKS and CDR2 YYEKEE (reference sequence). The CDR3 sequence is 14 residues long. CDR3 amino acids: CASSLQGVRNEQFF. The CDR3 DNA is TGTGCCAGCAGCTTACAGGGGGTTAGGAATGAGCAGTTCTTC.

V and J are TRBV7-8 and TRBJ1-2; no reliable D call. The V gene lost 3 bases and the J gene lost 8 bases, with 13 bases spanning the gap. The germline CDR1 and CDR2 sequences are SGHVS and FQNEAQ. The CDR3 extends over 13 amino acids. The CDR3 here is CASSFSDEVGYTF. The CDR3 DNA sequence: TGTGCCAGCAGCTTTAGTGACGAAGTGGGCTACACCTTC. The entire variable domain, with the rest obtained from reference TRBV7-8 and TRBJ1-2, is as follows: GAGVSQSPRYKVAKRGQDVALRCDPISGHVSLFWYQQALGQGPEFLTYFQNEAQLDKSGLPSDRFFAERPEGSVSTLKIQRTQQEDSAVYLCASSFSDEVGYTFGSGTRLTVV.

The chain combines TRBV5-1 with TRBJ2-2; the D call may be TRBD1 or TRBD2 (5 bases each). Germline CDR1 reads SGHRS; CDR2 reads YFSETQ. Deletions cut 0 bases from V and 7 bases from J, with 13 bases between. This CDR3 region has 15 residues. CDR3 bases: TGCGCCAGCAGCTTGGCAAGTGGGGACCACGGGGAGCTGTTTTTT. This encodes CASSLASGDHGELFF.